The 4 T cell receptor beta chains in this list originate from one sample, sequenced in a study of cytomegalovirus exposure and HLA in healthy donors. PCR amplification relied on 60 Vbeta primers (plus 13 Jbeta primers). Method: immunoSEQ multiplex PCR; TCRdb's copy keeps in-frame clones and lacks some. The repertoire consists of some 110,000 clones, with around three quarters occurring once and the leading ten covering 4% to 5%. The sequenced sample was PBMCs. The receptors here all came from a man aged 50 to 60 in good health and CMV-seropositive.

The rearrangement uses TRBV2 and TRBJ1-1; 8 bases fit TRBD1. This CDR3 region has 15 residues. The V gene's germline CDR1 is SNHLY and CDR2 FYNNEI. Trimming removed 8 bases from V and 0 bases from J; junction bases left unmatched: 8. CDR3: CASGGQGAMNTEAFF. CDR3 DNA sequence: TGTGCCAGCGGGGGTCAGGGGGCTATGAACACTGAAGCTTTCTTT.

This clone was counted a few times. A junction boundary mismatches the germline segment, possibly from a read error. This chain links TRBV5-6 with TRBJ1-6, with D unclear. The CDR3 length is 12 residues. CDR1 and CDR2 from the germline V gene are SGHDT and YYEEEE. This CDR3 reads CASSLYNSPLHF. The CDR3 DNA sequence: TGTGCCAGCAGCTTGTATAATTCCCCCCTCCACTTT.

This chain uses TRBV5-5 with TRBJ2-3; 10 nucleotides agree with TRBD1. Germline V lookup: CDR1 SGHKS, CDR2 YYEKEE (reference sequence). This CDR3 spans 17 amino acids. Unmatched junction bases numbered 8, after V lost 0 bases and J lost 4 bases. The chain's CDR3 is CASSLGPDRGRSDTQYF. CDR3 DNA sequence: TGTGCCAGCAGCTTGGGCCCCGACAGGGGGCGGTCAGATACGCAGTATTTT.

This chain joins TRBV29-1 and TRBJ2-3, with 9 positions matching TRBD1. The CDR3 is made up of 15 amino acids. Germline V gives CDR1 SQVTM, CDR2 ANQGSEA. V gave up 0 bases and J gave up 4 bases; unmatched junction bases: 5. The CDR3 loop is CSVEEGDRAPDTQYF. CDR3 coding DNA: TGCAGCGTTGAAGAAGGGGACAGGGCCCCAGATACGCAGTATTTT.